A single T cell receptor beta chain is shown here with its context. Time point given: pretreatment peripheral blood. The study enrolled patients with locally advanced or metastatic urothelial carcinoma. The data are from a study of PD-L1 blockade in urothelial cancer. On the study more broadly: About 85% of the roughly 30 patients were males with bladder-origin urothelial cancer. Analysis of blood occurred 3 weeks (second dose) and 6 weeks after treatment start. Across blood samples, T cells had a median count of about 140,000.

The length of the CDR3 is 16 residues. Germline loops: CDR1 SGHTA, CDR2 FQGTGA. The V end was cut by 5 bases, the J end by 1 base, with 17 bases between. TCRdb's copy holds only in-frame clones and misses some; the assay was immunoSEQ multiplex PCR. Of tens of thousands of clones in the sample, 70% to 90% were seen once. Sequenced material: PBMCs, taken around atezolizumab (anti-PD-L1) treatment. The sequence was obtained from an elderly woman with urothelial cancer. This chain connects TRBV7-3 to TRBJ2-5, with D perhaps matching TRBD2 (7 bases). CDR3 loop: CASSQGGGGGQETQYF. The CDR3 DNA is TGTGCCAGCAGCCAAGGTGGGGGAGGGGGCCAAGAGACCCAGTACTTC.